What follows is one T cell receptor (beta chain) and its context. Antigen: not known. These data originate in a study of T cells in tumors after PD-1 blockade. In the study overall: Daily vismodegib 150 mg continued in a subset of anti-PD-1-treated patients. Findings of the study overall: Roughly two fifths of tumor TCR clonotypes were also found in blood.

Trimming took 2 bases from V and 1 from J; bases not matched to a gene: 7. The CDR3 contains 18 residues. CDR1 SNHLY and CDR2 FYNNEI come from the germline V gene. This table comes from immunoSEQ multiplex PCR, and its TCRdb copy is limited to in-frame clones, with some not included. In the table there are around 19,000 clones, over 75% of which are singletons. The clonotype comes from a human donor with basal cell carcinoma. The chain uses TRBV2 and TRBJ2-2; 10 bases map to TRBD2. This specimen consisted of PBMCs, obtained before anti-PD-1 treatment. The CDR3 reads CASSEILAGGKNTGELFF. The CDR3 DNA reads TGTGCCAGCAGTGAAATCTTAGCGGGAGGCAAGAACACCGGGGAGCTGTTTTTT.